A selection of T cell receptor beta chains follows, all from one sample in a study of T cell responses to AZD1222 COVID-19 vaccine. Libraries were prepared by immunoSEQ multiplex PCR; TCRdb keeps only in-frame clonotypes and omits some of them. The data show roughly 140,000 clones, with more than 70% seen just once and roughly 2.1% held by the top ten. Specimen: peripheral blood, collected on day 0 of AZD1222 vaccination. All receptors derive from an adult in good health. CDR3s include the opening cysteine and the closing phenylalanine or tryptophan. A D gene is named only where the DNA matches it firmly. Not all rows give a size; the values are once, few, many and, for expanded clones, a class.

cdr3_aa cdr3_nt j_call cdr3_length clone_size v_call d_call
CASSLGTGPTEAFF TGCGCCAGCAGCTTGGGGACGGGACCCACTGAAGCTTTCTTT TRBJ1-1 14 - TRBV5-1 -
CASSIPTGGDTEAFF TGTGCCAGCAGCATTCCGACAGGCGGGGACACTGAAGCTTTCTTT TRBJ1-1 15 - TRBV7-9 -
CAWRTPRDTDTQYF TGTGCTTGGAGGACCCCAAGGGACACAGATACGCAGTATTTT TRBJ2-3 14 - TRBV30 -
CASSSGDRAYEQYF TGTGCCAGCAGTTCAGGGGACAGAGCCTACGAGCAGTACTTC TRBJ2-7 14 - TRBV27 TRBD1
CAWMSGRSYGYTF TGTGCCTGGATGTCAGGGCGATCCTATGGCTACACCTTC TRBJ1-2 13 - TRBV30 -
CASSLQAGQNYGYTF TGTGCCAGCAGCCTTCAGGCCGGACAGAACTATGGCTACACCTTC TRBJ1-2 15 - TRBV14 -
CASSPEGETTYNEQFF TGCGCCAGCAGCCCCGAGGGGGAGACCACCTACAATGAGCAGTTCTTC TRBJ2-1 16 - TRBV4-3 -
CASSQSGGGETQYF TGTGCCAGCAGCCAGTCAGGGGGCGGGGAGACCCAGTACTTC TRBJ2-5 14 - TRBV7-3 TRBD1
CASSLEGGNSYNEQFF TGTGCCAGCAGCTTGGAGGGCGGGAACTCCTACAATGAGCAGTTCTTC TRBJ2-1 16 - TRBV5-4 -
CASSLAPAVSYEQYF TGCGCCAGCAGCTTGGCCCCGGCCGTCTCCTACGAGCAGTACTTC TRBJ2-7 15 - TRBV5-1 -
CASRRDRGYDEQYF TGTGCCAGCAGGAGGGACAGGGGGTACGACGAGCAGTACTTC TRBJ2-7 14 - TRBV6-5 TRBD1
CASSQERGQIRYGYTF TGTGCCAGCAGCCAAGAAAGGGGGCAGATCCGCTATGGCTACACCTTC TRBJ1-2 16 - TRBV4-2 TRBD1
CASSQDRSLGNGYTF TGCGCCAGCAGCCAAGATCGCAGCCTAGGGAATGGCTACACCTTC TRBJ1-2 15 - TRBV4-3 -
CASSLEAWVYTF TGTGCCAGCAGCTTAGAGGCATGGGTCTACACCTTC TRBJ1-2 12 - TRBV7-9 -
CASSLSLGVYGYTF TGTGCCAGCAGCCTTTCCCTAGGGGTCTATGGCTACACCTTC TRBJ1-2 14 once TRBV6-5 -
CASSLLPTGGWNSPLHF TGTGCCAGCAGTCTACTTCCGACAGGGGGTTGGAATTCACCCCTCCACTTT TRBJ1-6 17 - TRBV28 TRBD1
CASSSNRADTEAFF TGCGCCAGCAGCTCAAACAGGGCAGACACTGAAGCTTTCTTT TRBJ1-1 14 - TRBV5-1 -
CASTPGQGAGGYTF TGTGCCAGCACCCCGGGACAGGGGGCGGGGGGCTACACCTTC TRBJ1-2 14 - TRBV2 TRBD1
CASSYRSRTGPPPLHF TGTGCCAGCAGTTACCGAAGCCGGACAGGGCCTCCACCCCTCCACTTT TRBJ1-6 16 - TRBV6-5 TRBD1
CASSKGDGNTIYF TGTGCCAGCAGCAAAGGGGATGGAAACACCATATATTTT TRBJ1-3 13 - TRBV6-5 -
CAWKQGSLEAFF TGTGCCTGGAAACAGGGGTCGCTTGAAGCTTTCTTT TRBJ1-1 12 few TRBV30 TRBD1
CASSSPLSSYNSPLHF TGTGCCAGCAGCTCCCCCCTTAGCTCCTATAATTCACCCCTCCACTTT TRBJ1-6 16 - TRBV27 -
CASSLPGSEGYTF TGTGCCAGCAGTCTCCCAGGGTCGGAAGGCTACACCTTC TRBJ1-2 13 - TRBV12-3/TRBV12-4 -
CASSYGGQTQYF TGTGCCAGCAGTTACGGTGGCCAGACCCAGTACTTC TRBJ2-5 12 - TRBV6-2/TRBV6-3 -
CASSPPRVPYEQYF TGTGCCAGCTCACCGCCCAGGGTGCCCTACGAGCAGTACTTC TRBJ2-7 14 once TRBV18 -